Following are 31 T cell receptor beta chains from one sample sequenced in a study of OX40 agonist ivuxolimab in advanced cancers. Preparation of the library involved the immunoSEQ multiplex PCR assay. TCRdb re-hosts the immuneACCESS table, in-frame sequences only. Its copies lack some clones; in the studies checked, an unresolved V gene accounts for under half of them, and the cause for the rest is not known. The sample contains tens of thousands of clones, around 90% of them found a single time. 1.3% of the sample is held by the ten biggest clonotypes. This specimen was CD4+ or CD8+ T cells sorted from blood, taken in a trial of the OX40 agonist ivuxolimab. The receptors come from an adult with an advanced solid tumor such as melanoma, head and neck, liver or kidney cancer.

The chain has TRBV30 and TRBJ2-7, with TRBD2 matching over 9 bases. V dropped 4 bases and J dropped 6; count of bases not matched to a gene: 7. The CDR3 extends over 13 amino acids. Per germline, CDR1 GTSNPN and CDR2 SVGIG (reference sequence). The CDR3 coding sequence is TGTGCCTGGAAAAGCGGGAGGCTCTCCGAGCAGTACTTC. It specifies CAWKSGRLSEQYF. Full variable domain (missing parts from reference TRBV30 and TRBJ2-7): SQTIHQWPATLVQPVGSPLSLECTVEGTSNPNLYWYRQAAGRGLQLLFYSVGIGQISSEVPQNLSASRPQDRQFILSSKKLLLSDSGFYLCAWKSGRLSEQYFGPGTRLTVT.

The V call is TRBV6-6, the J call TRBJ1-4, with D uncertain. The CDR3 extends over 14 amino acids. The V gene lost 5 bases and the J gene lost 8 bases, with 15 bases spanning the gap. Germline loops: CDR1 MNHNY, CDR2 SVGAGI (reference sequence). The CDR3 region has the DNA TGTGCCAGCAGTCTCCTTGCTTCACAAGAAAAACTGTTTTTT. Residues: CASSLLASQEKLFF.

This clone was detected only a few times. The rearrangement joins TRBV7-6 to TRBJ2-1; weak D call: TRBD1 (6 bases). Trimming shortened V by 4 bases and J by 4 bases, and 8 bases separated the two germline ends. In germline, CDR1 is SGHVS, CDR2 FNYEAQ. This CDR3 has 13 residues. DNA of the CDR3: TGTGCCAGCAGCTGGGGGCCTTACAATGAGCAGTTCTTC. Residues: CASSWGPYNEQFF. Using reference TRBV7-6 and TRBJ2-1 for the parts outside the CDR3, the full variable domain is GAGVSQSPRYKVTKRGQDVALRCDPISGHVSLYWYRQALGQGPEFLTYFNYEAQQDKSGLPNDRFSAERPEGSISTLTIQRTEQRDSAMYRCASSWGPYNEQFFGPGTRLTVL.

This clone appeared a few times. J is TRBJ2-1 and V is TRBV28; D is tentatively TRBD1 or TRBD2 (5 bases each). V was trimmed by 2 bases and J by 9 bases, leaving 17 bases between them. Germline CDR1 and CDR2: MDHEN and SYDVKM. The CDR3 length is 15 residues. Here the CDR3 reads CASSLVGTTGFEQFF. Here the CDR3 DNA reads TGTGCCAGCAGTTTAGTTGGGACGACGGGGTTTGAGCAGTTCTTC.

CDR3 residues: CASQQGAGYEQYF. CDR3 nucleotide sequence: TGCGCCAGCCAACAGGGGGCAGGGTACGAGCAGTACTTC. The chain joins TRBV5-1 to TRBJ2-7; 9 nucleotides match TRBD1. CDR1 SGHRS and CDR2 YFSETQ come from the germline V gene. This CDR3 has 13 residues. Losses at the gene ends were 7 bases for V and 4 bases for J; bases not matched to a gene: 6.

The V and J genes are TRBV5-4 and TRBJ2-7; D possibly matches TRBD1 or TRBD2 (7 bases each). CDR3 size: 15 residues. The V gene's germline CDR1 is SGHNT and CDR2 YYREEE (reference sequence). V lost 4 bases and J 0 bases, leaving 14 bases between the germline ends. The CDR3 DNA reads as TGTGCCAGCAGCCTCAGGGGGGGAGGCTCCTACGAGCAGTACTTC. It is translated as CASSLRGGGSYEQYF.

The rearrangement uses TRBV28 and TRBJ1-4, with 7 bases fitting TRBD1. The CDR3 covers 12 residues. Germline values: CDR1 MDHEN, CDR2 SYDVKM. The junction had 4 bases not matched to a gene; V was cut back by 6 bases and J by 9 bases. CDR3 sequence (DNA): TGTGCCAGCAGCCCGGGACAGCAAAAACTGTTTTTT. This encodes CASSPGQQKLFF.

This clone was seen a few times. The CDR3 is CASSSWTGLRRANVLTF. The CDR3 DNA sequence: TGTGCCAGCAGCTCGTGGACAGGTTTAAGGAGGGCCAACGTCCTGACTTTC. The chain uses TRBV7-9 and TRBJ2-6, with 7 bases identical to TRBD1. The V segment lost 4 bases and the J segment 5 bases; nucleotides outside the gene matches: 11. The CDR3 has 17 residues. CDR1 and CDR2 (germline): SEHNR, FQNEAQ (reference sequence).

The chain carries TRBV4-2 and TRBJ2-7; D perhaps matches TRBD2 (5 bases). This CDR3 comprises 12 residues. Germline V gene data show CDR1 as LGHNA and CDR2 as YNFKEQ. The V and J ends lost 2 bases and 3 bases respectively, with 5 bases between them. DNA for the CDR3: TGTGCCAGCAGCCAAACTAGCTACGAGCAGTACTTC. This gives the protein CASSQTSYEQYF.

This clone has more than one count but fewer than ten. The V call is TRBV4-1, the J call TRBJ2-2; 14 positions match TRBD2. This CDR3 has 19 amino acids. Trimming cost V 2 bases and J 5 bases; bases outside gene matches: 10. CDR1 and CDR2 (germline): MGHRA, YSYEKL. The CDR3 DNA sequence: TGCGCCAGCAGCCAACCGGGACTAGCGGGGGCTGTGGGGACCGGGGAGCTGTTTTTT. This gives the protein CASSQPGLAGAVGTGELFF.

V is TRBV27 and J is TRBJ2-7; 8 nucleotides line up with TRBD1. The CDR3 has 15 amino acids. Trimming cost V 3 bases and J 1 base; bases outside gene matches: 5. Germline loops: CDR1 MNHEY, CDR2 SMNVEV (reference sequence). CDR3 bases: TGTGCCAGCAGTTTCCAAGGACAGGGTTCCTACGAGCAGTACTTC. Translating gives CASSFQGQGSYEQYF.

J is TRBJ2-3 and V is TRBV7-6, with 8 bases fitting TRBD2. The CDR3 sequence is 16 residues long. V lost 5 bases to trimming and J lost 1 base; unmatched junction nucleotides: 8. The V gene's germline CDR1 is SGHVS and CDR2 FNYEAQ. CDR3 loop: CASSREGAGGTDTQYF. CDR3 sequence (DNA): TGTGCCAGCAGCCGGGAGGGAGCGGGGGGCACAGATACGCAGTATTTT.

This clone was counted at least ten times. The rearrangement joins TRBV7-8 to TRBJ2-7, with D possibly matching TRBD1 (5 bases). The CDR3 has 14 residues. The germline gives CDR1 SGHVS, CDR2 FQNEAQ. The germline V and J ends were trimmed by 1 base and 6 bases, with 13 bases remaining between them. CDR3 in DNA: TGTGCCAGCAGCTTAGGACAGCACCTCCGCGAGCAGTACTTC. Its translation: CASSLGQHLREQYF.

The J gene is TRBJ2-1, the V gene TRBV18; the match to TRBD2 covers 7 bases. Germline CDR1 and CDR2: KGHSH and LQKENI. The CDR3 extends over 15 amino acids. The J segment lost 3 bases and the V segment lost 3 bases, leaving 5 bases of the junction unmatched. Here the CDR3 reads CASSPIPGGYNEQFF. CDR3 bases: TGTGCCAGCTCACCTATACCGGGGGGCTACAATGAGCAGTTCTTC.

In DNA, the CDR3 is TGTGCCAGCAGCGTAGACGGGGGCTGGGAAGCTTTCTTT. Protein product: CASSVDGGWEAFF. The V and J genes are TRBV9 and TRBJ1-1; D possibly corresponds to TRBD1 (6 bases). The CDR3 totals 13 residues. Germline V gene data show CDR1 as SGDLS and CDR2 as YYNGEE. Deletions cut 0 bases from V and 8 bases from J, with 11 bases between.

The rearrangement uses TRBV7-2 and TRBJ1-5; D unresolved. V shed 5 bases and J shed 7 bases, with 27 bases lying between them. This CDR3 is 18 amino acids long. In germline, CDR1 is SGHTA, CDR2 FQGNSA. CDR3 DNA: TGTGCCAGCAGCCCCCGGGGAGAAGGGAAGGGATTTTGGCAGCCCCAGCATTTT. It codes for CASSPRGEGKGFWQPQHF.

The gene calls are TRBV5-5 and TRBJ1-2; 8 nucleotides line up with TRBD1. Germline V lookup: CDR1 SGHKS, CDR2 YYEKEE (reference sequence). Trimming at V came to 2 bases and at J to 5 bases, leaving 5 bases not matched to a gene. The CDR3 contains 14 residues. CDR3 sequence: CASSLGQGGYGYTF. In DNA, the CDR3 is TGTGCCAGCAGCTTAGGACAGGGAGGGTATGGCTACACCTTC.

This clone occurred once. The chain has TRBV6-1 and TRBJ2-1; 8 bases agree with TRBD1. The CDR3 loop spans 15 amino acids. Germline V gene sequence: CDR1 MNHNS, CDR2 SASEGT. The junction had 9 bases not matched to a gene; V was cut back by 3 bases and J by 8 bases. As DNA, the CDR3 is TGTGCCAGCAGTGAGCCTGGACAGGGCGGGGATGAGCAGTTCTTC. Residues: CASSEPGQGGDEQFF.

The rearrangement uses TRBV5-1 and TRBJ1-5; D is possibly TRBD1 (5 bases). Germline CDR1 SGHRS, CDR2 YFSETQ. The ends were cut back, 4 bases at V and 2 bases at J, with 7 bases in the middle. The CDR3 has 13 amino acids. The CDR3 nucleotides read TGCGCCAGCAGCCGCAGGGGCAATCAGCCCCAGCATTTT. It is translated as CASSRRGNQPQHF.

This rearrangement joins TRBV7-6 to TRBJ2-7; 10 bases match TRBD2. V was pared by 2 bases and J by 2 bases, with 3 bases of the junction left unmatched. Germline CDR1 reads SGHVS; CDR2 reads FNYEAQ. The CDR3 has 15 amino acids. The CDR3 DNA reads as TGTGCCAGCAGCTTATCTAGCGGGGGCCCCTACGAGCAGTACTTC. Amino acids: CASSLSSGGPYEQYF.

The rearrangement uses TRBV28 and TRBJ1-5; D may be TRBD1 (5 bases). Trimming took 6 bases from V and 3 from J, leaving 9 bases between them. The CDR3 sequence is 13 residues long. CDR1 and CDR2 from the germline V gene are MDHEN and SYDVKM. CDR3 DNA: TGTGCCAGCAGCGACAGTAACAATCAGCCCCAGCATTTT. Encoded protein: CASSDSNNQPQHF.

The V and J genes are TRBV5-8 and TRBJ1-1; D unclear. Germline V lookup: CDR1 SGHTS, CDR2 YDEGEE. This CDR3 has 17 amino acids. Trimming removed 3 bases at V and 4 bases at J, with 22 bases between. The CDR3 DNA follows: TGTGCCAGCAGCTCCATTTTCTCCAGTAGGGTAACCACTGAAGCTTTCTTT. Amino acids: CASSSIFSSRVTTEAFF.

The gene calls are TRBV9 and TRBJ2-7; D is uncertain. The CDR3 sequence is 14 residues long. Deletions cut 1 base from V and 4 bases from J, with 12 bases between. Germline lookup yields CDR1 SGDLS and CDR2 YYNGEE. The CDR3 DNA follows: TGTGCCAGCAGCGTATCGGCAGAACTGTACGAGCAGTACTTC. Translation: CASSVSAELYEQYF.

The rearrangement links TRBV5-6 to TRBJ1-1; 8 nucleotides line up with TRBD1. CDR3 length: 13 residues. Unmatched junction bases numbered 3, after V lost 4 bases and J lost 4 bases. Germline assignment: CDR1 SGHDT and CDR2 YYEEEE. CDR3 residues: CASSRTGGTEAFF. The CDR3 region has the DNA TGTGCCAGCAGCCGCACAGGGGGCACTGAAGCTTTCTTT.

This chain links TRBV18 with TRBJ1-4; possibly TRBD1 for D (6 bases). The germline CDR1 and CDR2 sequences are KGHSH and LQKENI. V lost 4 bases and J 5 bases, leaving 14 bases between the germline ends. The length of the CDR3 is 15 residues. Here the CDR3 DNA reads TGTGCCAGCTCACTCCCGACAGGCGGAAATGAAAAACTGTTTTTT. It encodes CASSLPTGGNEKLFF. Looking up the rest from reference TRBV18 and TRBJ1-4 gives the full variable domain: NAGVMQNPRHLVRRRGQEARLRCSPMKGHSHVYWYRQLPEEGLKFMVYLQKENIIDESGMPKERFSAEFPKEGPSILRIQQVVRGDSAAYFCASSLPTGGNEKLFFGSGTQLSVL.

The gene calls are TRBV6-5 and TRBJ1-4, with D hard to call. This CDR3 contains 14 residues. V lost 6 bases and J lost 4, with 12 bases in between. Germline CDR1 and CDR2: MNHEY and SVGAGI. The CDR3: CASSRTEINEKLFF. In DNA, the CDR3 is TGTGCCAGCAGCCGGACGGAGATTAATGAAAAACTGTTTTTT.

The chain joins TRBV20-1 to TRBJ1-2; D is ambiguous. The CDR3 contains 11 residues. Germline V gene data show CDR1 as DFQATT and CDR2 as SNEGSKA (reference sequence). V was trimmed by 0 bases and J by 8 bases, leaving 7 bases between them. CDR3 residues: CSAREAFGYTF. In DNA form, the CDR3 reads TGCAGTGCTAGAGAAGCGTTCGGCTACACCTTC.

The chain links TRBV21-1 to TRBJ1-5. TRBV21-1 is recorded as a pseudogene. This CDR3 contains 15 residues. DNA for the CDR3: TGTGCCAGCAGCAACGACCCCGAGGAAAGGCAGCCCCAGCATTTT. It codes for CASSNDPEERQPQHF.

Written as DNA, the CDR3 is TGCGCCAGCGGACCGGGACAACTAACCGGGGAGCTGTTTTTT. Amino acid sequence: CASGPGQLTGELFF. The J gene is TRBJ2-2, the V gene TRBV5-1; weak D call: TRBD1 (6 bases). CDR3 size: 14 residues. V dropped 7 bases and J dropped 5 bases, with 15 bases sitting between them. Germline CDR1 is SGHRS and CDR2 is YFSETQ.

The chain has TRBV6-6 and TRBJ2-5, with 9 nucleotides matching TRBD1. Germline CDR1 reads MNHNY; CDR2 reads SVGAGI (reference sequence). CDR3 size: 15 residues. After removal of 6 bases from V and 4 bases from J, the junction contained 9 bases not matched to a gene. CDR3 region: CASSRKPGQGETQYF. CDR3 sequence (DNA): TGTGCCAGCAGCCGAAAACCGGGACAGGGAGAGACCCAGTACTTC.

This CDR3 is CASKISMNTEAFF. Written as DNA, the CDR3 is TGTGCCAGCAAGATCAGCATGAACACTGAAGCTTTCTTT. This chain joins TRBV2 and TRBJ1-1; D is undetermined. The V end was cut by 7 bases, the J end by 0 bases, with 9 bases between. The CDR3 is made up of 13 amino acids. In germline, CDR1 is SNHLY, CDR2 FYNNEI.